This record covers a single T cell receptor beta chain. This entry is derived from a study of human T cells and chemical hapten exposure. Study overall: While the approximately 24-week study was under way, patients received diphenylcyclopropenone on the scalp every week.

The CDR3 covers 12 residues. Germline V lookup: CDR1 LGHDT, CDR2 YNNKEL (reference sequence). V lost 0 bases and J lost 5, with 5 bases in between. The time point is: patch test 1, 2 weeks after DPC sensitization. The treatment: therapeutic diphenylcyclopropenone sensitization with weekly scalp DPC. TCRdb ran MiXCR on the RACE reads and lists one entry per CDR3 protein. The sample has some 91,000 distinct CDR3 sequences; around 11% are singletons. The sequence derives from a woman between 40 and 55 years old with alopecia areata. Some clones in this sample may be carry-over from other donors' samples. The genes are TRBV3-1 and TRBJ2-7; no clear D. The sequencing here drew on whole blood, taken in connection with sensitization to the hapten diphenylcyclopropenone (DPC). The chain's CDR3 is CASSQEGNEQYF. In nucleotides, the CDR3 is TGTGCCAGCAGCCAAGAGGGAAACGAGCAGTACTTC.